A selection of T cell receptor beta chains follows, all from one sample in a study of OX40 agonist ivuxolimab in advanced cancers. Clones were sequenced by immunoSEQ multiplex PCR, and TCRdb holds only the in-frame ones, with some missing. The data show 70,000 to 90,000 clones, 86% seen once. Source: CD4+ or CD8+ T cells sorted from blood, taken in a trial of the OX40 agonist ivuxolimab. The receptors shown here come from an adult with an advanced solid tumor such as melanoma, head and neck, liver or kidney cancer. CDR3s include the opening cysteine and the closing phenylalanine or tryptophan. Each record gives: J gene, clone size, D gene, V gene, CDR3 DNA, CDR3 protein. D genes are given only for firm matches. Not all rows give a size; the values are once, few, many and, for expanded clones, a class.

TRBJ2-5,NA,NA,TRBV27,TGTGCCAGCAGTTTAGGCGAGGGTCGGCCCCCGGAGACCCAGTACTTC,CASSLGEGRPPETQYF
TRBJ2-3,few,NA,TRBV4-1,TGCGCCAGCAGCCAAGATCATCTTAACATCGGGGCGCAGTATTTT,CASSQDHLNIGAQYF
TRBJ2-7,NA,NA,TRBV28,TGTGCCAGCAGTCAATCCCTACTCTTCAGGACTAACTACGAGCAGTACTTC,CASSQSLLFRTNYEQYF
TRBJ1-1,NA,NA,TRBV28,TGTGCCAGCAGTTTATTTACACAGGAAGCTTTCTTT,CASSLFTQEAFF
TRBJ2-5,few,TRBD2,TRBV14,TGTGCCAGCAGCTCGCCCACTAGCGGGAGGTGGGTAGAGACCCAGTACTTC,CASSSPTSGRWVETQYF
TRBJ1-6,NA,NA,TRBV19,TGTGCCAGTAGTCTATCAGGGAACGGTTCACCCCTCCACTTT,CASSLSGNGSPLHF
TRBJ2-3,NA,NA,TRBV5-1,TGCGCCAGCAGCCAAGGAGCAGATACGCAGTATTTT,CASSQGADTQYF
TRBJ1-2,once,NA,TRBV19,TGTGCCAGTAGTATTCGACAGTTCCTCTATGGCTACACCTTC,CASSIRQFLYGYTF
TRBJ2-7,NA,TRBD1,TRBV6-1,TGTGCCAGCACTATAGTCCAACAGGGGACCTACGAGCAGTACTTC,CASTIVQQGTYEQYF
TRBJ2-3,NA,NA,TRBV5-1,TGCGCCAGCAAACGGGGCCCCCCTAGCACAGATACGCAGTATTTT,CASKRGPPSTDTQYF
TRBJ1-4,NA,NA,TRBV15,TGTGCCACCAGCAGAGACGGGGTTAATGAAAAACTGTTTTTT,CATSRDGVNEKLFF
TRBJ1-2,once,NA,TRBV7-2,TGTGCCAGCAGCTTAGCGGTTGGAGGGGAATATGGCTACACCTTC,CASSLAVGGEYGYTF
TRBJ1-2,NA,NA,TRBV6-6,TGTGCCAGCAATGTGAACGGCGCCTATGGCTACACCTTC,CASNVNGAYGYTF
TRBJ2-7,NA,NA,TRBV2,TGTGCCAGCAGTGCACTTTACGAGCAGTACTTC,CASSALYEQYF
TRBJ1-5,NA,NA,TRBV2,TGTGCCAGCAGTGATTCGAGGGGTAGTGGTCAGCCCCAGCATTTT,CASSDSRGSGQPQHF
TRBJ1-1,NA,NA,TRBV5-1,TGCGCCAGCAGCTTGAGTGGACGCGGGAGTTTGACTGAAGCTTTCTTT,CASSLSGRGSLTEAFF
TRBJ2-7,NA,TRBD1,TRBV5-5,TGTGCCAGCAGCTCGGGACAGTTCTACGAGCAGTACTTC,CASSSGQFYEQYF
TRBJ1-2,NA,NA,TRBV6-5,TGTGCCAGCAGTTACTTCGCGACCGACTATGGCTACACCTTC,CASSYFATDYGYTF
TRBJ2-5,NA,NA,TRBV18,TGTGCCAGCTGGGGACTCCAAGAGACCCAGTACTTC,CASWGLQETQYF
TRBJ1-2,NA,NA,TRBV7-2,TGTGCCAGCAGCTTAATGACCGGACGCTATGGCTACACCTTC,CASSLMTGRYGYTF
TRBJ2-1,few,NA,TRBV7-6,TGTGCCAGCAGCTTAGGACCGCTTGAGCAGTTCTTC,CASSLGPLEQFF
TRBJ2-7,few,TRBD1,TRBV19,TGTGCCAGTAGTACACATTCGGACAGGAAGACCTACGAGCAGTACTTC,CASSTHSDRKTYEQYF